This section outlines one T cell receptor (beta chain) sequence together with its context. Its antigen is unknown. No per-base quality is available; no much larger clone lies one base away. This sample was included in a study of shared clonotypes between healthy human individuals (dated by TCRdb to the early 2020s). Describing the broader study: The cohort included three men and a couple of women between 18 and 49 years of age. For each donor, three plates each were used for CD4 naive and CD4 memory, two plates were used for CD8 naive, and one plate was used for CD8 memory. The study deeply sequenced blood TCR repertoires of five healthy adults to estimate repertoire size and the extent of clonotype sharing between individuals. To increase sequencing depth and limit assay-specific biases, different laboratories used diverse techniques to prepare libraries and sequence TCR repertoires. Per donor, leukapheresis produced somewhere between about 0.8 and 9 billion PBMCs. General findings and caveats noted by the study authors: Because the study included a small number of donors, the genetic and exposure-history diversity represented was limited. Rarefaction of sorted-subset datasets indicated incomplete sequencing despite the large sequencing depth. Higher generation probabilities were observed for clonotypes shared by all four sorted-subset donors than for non-shared clonotypes. Larger estimated clonotype richness was generally found for naive subsets than for memory subsets. Pairwise subsampling indicated that sequencing depth was expected to affect the degree of clonotype sharing among donors. Across a handful of donors, around 5% of naive CD4, over 3% of naive CD8, around 2.5% of memory CD4, and approximately 0.4% of memory CD8 clonotypes were shared. Sampling was restricted to blood, and TCR repertoires in tissue are likely to differ from TCR repertoires in blood.

Per the germline V gene (reference sequence), SEHNR is the CDR1 and FQNEAQ is the CDR2. The CDR3 covers 15 residues, taking in both the cysteine and the phenylalanine. Solely the CDR3 DNA is kept, with 45 bases framed from the first base. V is pruned by 4 bases and J by 6 bases, leaving 9 bases of the junction without a gene match. Healthy HIV-negative adults with no recently reported acute infections or vaccinations were included as donors. All donors were Caucasian adults living in Nashville, Tennessee, USA. CD4+ T cells were enriched by magnetic negative selection, after which naive cells were positively selected on CD45RA and the negative fraction was taken as the memory subset. After blood collection by leukapheresis, PBMCs were isolated using Ficoll-Histopaque density gradient centrifugation and then cryopreserved in the vapor phase of liquid nitrogen. Analytical flow cytometry was used to check the purity and quantity of each magnetically sorted T cell population. Genomic DNA was isolated from every sorted fraction and measured by UV absorbance on a Nanodrop 2000c.

Using the deep immunoSEQ assay, TCR CDR3 regions were amplified from genomic DNA by multiplex PCR. Extracted genomic DNA from each cell subset was spread evenly across all wells of several immunoSEQ 96-well plates, with each plate serving as a replicate. Each replicate PCR for sorted subsets received approximately 220 ng genomic DNA, equal to roughly 33,000 T cell genomes. Purified libraries were quantified with a Qubit 3.0 fluorometer, sized on a Bioanalyzer 2100, and re-quantified with the KAPA Library Quantification kit. Each immunoSEQ 96-well plate was sequenced on its own single-read 150-cycle Illumina NextSeq 550 flow cell. The study's own analysis went as follows. Because the immunoSEQ output included only junctional sequences and no quality scores, the filtering could not be the same as the filtering used for full-length reads. To assign V/J genes and CDR3, sequences were annotated using PyIR, a Python wrapper for IgBLAST v1.9, with IMGT germline references. Any read was removed if the V/J assignment was weak (E-value above 1e-6), the CDR3 was missing, or the read contained stop codons, out-of-frame junctions, or ambiguous translated residues. A V3J clonotype was defined by an identical inferred V gene, J gene, and CDR3 amino acid sequence. Percentage overlap between repertoires was computed as shared unique clonotypes divided by the size of the smaller repertoire. Repertoire richness was assessed with RTK rarefaction, the Chao1 estimator, and Recon v2.1 estimates of unobserved clonotypes. Generation probabilities were computed with OLGA for all TCRbeta clonotypes obtained by the gDNA method from four donors. What TCRdb holds here is the immuneACCESS table cut down to in-frame rearrangements. Part of the clones is not present; checked against another copy, under half of the missing clones reflect an unresolved V gene, and the others are unexplained. That table is the source of V, J and clone size, and D and trimming were worked out from the DNA. The sample table shows roughly 1 million clones, and about four fifths are seen once. The ten largest account for 0.5% to 0.6% of the sample.

The sequence links TRBV7-9 to TRBJ2-7; 10 central nucleotides agree with TRBD2. This TCR came from a man aged 18 to 29 in good health. Some clones in this sample may be carry-over from other donors' samples. Material: memory CD4+ T cells from PBMCs. The label giving this sample's cell subset or site can be read as: CD45RA-negative fraction. The CDR3 has the sequence CASSSLAGGGVEQYF. The nucleotide sequence is TGTGCCAGCAGCTCCTTAGCGGGAGGAGGAGTCGAGCAGTACTTC.